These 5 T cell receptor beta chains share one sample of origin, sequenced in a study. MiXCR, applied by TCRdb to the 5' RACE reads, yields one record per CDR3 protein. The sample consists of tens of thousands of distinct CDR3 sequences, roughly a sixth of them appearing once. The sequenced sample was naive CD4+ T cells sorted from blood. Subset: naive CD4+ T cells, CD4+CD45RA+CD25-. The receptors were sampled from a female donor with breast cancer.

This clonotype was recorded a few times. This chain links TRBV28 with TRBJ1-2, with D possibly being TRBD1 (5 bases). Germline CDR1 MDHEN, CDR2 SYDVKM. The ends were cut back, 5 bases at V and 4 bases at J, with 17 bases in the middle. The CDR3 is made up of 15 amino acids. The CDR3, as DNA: TGTGCCAGCAGTGCCTCCGATGGGGGGGTCTATGGCTACACCTTC. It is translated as CASSASDGGVYGYTF.

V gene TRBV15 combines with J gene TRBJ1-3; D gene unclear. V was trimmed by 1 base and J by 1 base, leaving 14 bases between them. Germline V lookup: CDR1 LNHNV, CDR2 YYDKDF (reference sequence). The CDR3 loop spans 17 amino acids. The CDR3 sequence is CATSRGRTLSSGNTIYF. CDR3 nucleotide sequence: TGTGCCACCAGCAGAGGAAGGACTCTAAGTTCTGGAAACACCATATATTTT.

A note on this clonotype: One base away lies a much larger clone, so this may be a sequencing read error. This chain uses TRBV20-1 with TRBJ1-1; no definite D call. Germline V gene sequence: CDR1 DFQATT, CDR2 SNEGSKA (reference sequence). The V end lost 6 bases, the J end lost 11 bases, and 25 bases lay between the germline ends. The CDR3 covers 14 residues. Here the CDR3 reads CSARPVSEAVPAFF. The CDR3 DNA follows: TGCAGTGCGAGACCGGTCAGCGAAGCTGTTCCGGCTTTCTTT.

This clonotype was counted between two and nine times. The CDR3 nucleotides read TGTGCCACCAGCAGAGACCTAGCGGGAGCTTCCATATACAATGAGCAGTTCTTC. Amino acids: CATSRDLAGASIYNEQFF. The V gene is TRBV15, the J gene TRBJ2-1, with 10 bases that match TRBD2. The CDR3 is 18 residues long. With V trimmed by 0 bases and J by 4 bases, 9 bases remained unmatched. Per germline, CDR1 LNHNV and CDR2 YYDKDF (reference sequence).

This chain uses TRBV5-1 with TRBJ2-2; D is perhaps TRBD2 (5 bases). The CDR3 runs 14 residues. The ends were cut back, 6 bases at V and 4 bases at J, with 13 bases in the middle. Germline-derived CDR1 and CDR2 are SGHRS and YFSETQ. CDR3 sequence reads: CASTPRGGTGELFF. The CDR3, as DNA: TGCGCCAGCACTCCCCGGGGTGGCACCGGGGAGCTGTTTTTT.